This T cell receptor beta chain was recovered during a study of human T cells and chemical hapten exposure. Study-level results: Compared to controls, expanded TCRs made significantly more large clusters of similar CDR3s.

Time point given: patch test 3, about 24 weeks after DPC sensitization. The treatment: therapeutic diphenylcyclopropenone sensitization with weekly scalp DPC. Within the library, unique molecular identifiers were attached to each individual cDNA molecule. TCRdb recomputed calls from the RACE reads with MiXCR, one row per CDR3 protein. The data contain tens of thousands of distinct CDR3 sequences, about an eighth of them singletons. This clonotype was detected many times. No antigen is known for it. Germline V gene lookup returns CDR1 SGDLS and CDR2 YYNGEE. This CDR3 region has 11 residues. Between the trimmed V and J ends, which lost 0 bases and 9 bases, there was a span of 4 bases.

The sample here was whole blood, taken in connection with sensitization to the hapten diphenylcyclopropenone (DPC). The chain couples TRBV9 to TRBJ2-1; D not certain. The origin of this receptor is a woman aged 50 to 65 with alopecia areata. Some clones in this sample may be carry-over from other donors' samples. This CDR3 reads CASSVGSEQFF. In nucleotides, the CDR3 is TGTGCCAGCAGCGTAGGCAGTGAGCAGTTCTTC. The variable domain in full, with the rest retrieved from reference TRBV9 and TRBJ2-1, is DSGVTQTPKHLITATGQRVTLRCSPRSGDLSVYWYQQSLDQGLQFLIQYYNGEERAKGNILERFSAQQFPDLHSELNLSSLELGDSALYFCASSVGSEQFFGPGTRLTVL.